Listed below are T cell receptor beta chains from one sample, sequenced in a study of EBV T-cell therapy then PD-1 blockade in nasopharyngeal carcinoma. Profiling relied on immunoSEQ multiplex PCR, and the TCRdb table lists in-frame clones only, not all of them. The sample yields around 13,000 clones, about 85% seen once. No antigen is known for these receptors. The sample in question was CD8+ T cells from blood, obtained at roughly day 99 from a patient whose treatment included autologous EBV-specific T cells and nivolumab. These receptors all stem from a middle-aged man with nasopharyngeal carcinoma. The CDR3 runs from the conserved cysteine through the conserved F or W. D genes are given only for firm matches. Clone size is shown for a subset of rows, as once, few, many or a class of expanded clone.

>TRBJ1-4|.|few|TRBV30
CAWTVPGIHHHEKLFF
TGTGCCTGGACCGTCCCGGGCATCCACCATCATGAAAAACTGTTTTTT
>TRBJ1-2|TRBD1|.|TRBV11-1
CASSAYGQGMSGYTF
TGTGCCAGCAGCGCATACGGACAGGGTATGAGCGGCTACACCTTC
>TRBJ1-4|TRBD1|.|TRBV5-1
CASRKAGQSNEKLFF
TGCGCCAGCCGAAAGGCGGGACAGAGTAATGAAAAACTGTTTTTT
>TRBJ2-1|.|.|TRBV6-4
CASSDGAYNEQFF
TGTGCCAGCAGTGATGGGGCCTACAATGAGCAGTTCTTC
>TRBJ2-7|.|.|TRBV27
CATREQISSYEQYF
TGTGCCACGAGGGAACAGATTAGCTCCTACGAGCAGTACTTC
>TRBJ2-1|.|.|TRBV30
CAWSHTGNEQFF
TGTGCCTGGAGCCATACAGGGAATGAGCAGTTCTTC
>TRBJ1-2|TRBD1|.|TRBV28
CASSSSDRADLNYGYTF
TGTGCCAGCAGTTCATCCGACAGGGCCGACCTCAACTATGGCTACACCTTC
>TRBJ1-2|TRBD1|.|TRBV7-8
CASSRTGSGSGYTF
TGTGCCAGCAGCCGGACAGGGTCCGGGAGTGGCTACACCTTC
>TRBJ2-3|TRBD1|.|TRBV3-1/TRBV3-2
CASSPSLQGVSDTQYF
TGTGCCAGCAGCCCGAGCCTCCAGGGGGTGTCAGATACGCAGTATTTT
>TRBJ1-4|TRBD1|.|TRBV2
CASSEPGTAATNEKLFF
TGTGCCAGCAGTGAACCCGGGACAGCTGCAACTAATGAAAAACTGTTTTTT
>TRBJ2-7|TRBD1|once|TRBV27
CASRPLGRGLYEQYF
TGTGCCAGCAGACCCCTGGGCAGGGGGCTCTACGAGCAGTACTTC
>TRBJ2-3|TRBD1|once|TRBV10-3
CAIGRTGAQVTDTQYF
TGTGCCATCGGGAGGACAGGGGCGCAGGTGACAGATACGCAGTATTTT
>TRBJ1-2|.|.|TRBV28
CASSLSTFNYGYTF
TGTGCCAGCAGTTTATCAACCTTTAACTATGGCTACACCTTC
>TRBJ2-7|TRBD1|few|TRBV24-1
CATSDHDRDYEQYF
TGTGCCACCAGTGATCACGACAGGGACTACGAGCAGTACTTC
>TRBJ2-7|TRBD1|.|TRBV6-2/TRBV6-3
CASSSGQGQRLIYEQYF
TGTGCCAGCAGTTCGGGACAGGGGCAAAGACTAATCTACGAGCAGTACTTC
>TRBJ1-4|.|.|TRBV24-1
CATSDFRDPGKLFF
TGTGCCACCAGTGATTTTAGGGATCCGGGGAAACTGTTTTTT
>TRBJ2-3|TRBD2|.|TRBV11-2
CASSLGLAGGPGTDTQYF
TGTGCCAGCAGCCTGGGACTAGCGGGGGGGCCAGGCACAGATACGCAGTATTTT
>TRBJ1-1|.|few|TRBV2
CASIGAFF
TGTGCCAGCATAGGGGCTTTCTTT
>TRBJ1-2|.|.|TRBV5-8
CASSLGRLGYGYTF
TGTGCCAGCAGCTTGGGTCGGCTGGGTTATGGCTACACCTTC
>TRBJ2-7|.|.|TRBV2
CASSEIGPYEQYF
TGTGCCAGCAGTGAGATCGGTCCCTACGAGCAGTACTTC
>TRBJ1-2|TRBD1|once|TRBV4-1
CASSQPGQGDGYTF
TGCGCCAGCAGCCAACCGGGACAGGGAGATGGCTACACCTTC
>TRBJ1-2|.|.|TRBV27
CASSLSTGMDGYTF
TGTGCCAGCAGTTTAAGTACAGGGATGGATGGCTACACCTTC
>TRBJ1-6|.|.|TRBV7-9
CASTPPRVSALHF
TGTGCCAGCACCCCCCCCAGGGTTTCAGCCCTCCACTTT
>TRBJ2-2|TRBD1|few|TRBV6-5
CASSYGAGGFTGELFF
TGTGCCAGCAGTTACGGGGCAGGGGGATTCACCGGGGAGCTGTTTTTT
>TRBJ2-7|TRBD2|.|TRBV19
CASSISGGAYEQYF
TGTGCCAGTAGTATTAGCGGGGGCGCCTACGAGCAGTACTTC
>TRBJ2-7|.|.|TRBV19
CASSIRAASEQYF
TGTGCCAGTAGTATCCGGGCCGCCTCGGAGCAGTACTTC
>TRBJ2-7|.|.|TRBV10-3
CAISESGRYSYEQYF
TGTGCCATCAGTGAGTCGGGGAGATACTCCTACGAGCAGTACTTC
>TRBJ2-4|.|.|TRBV5-4
CASSFSGNIQYF
TGTGCCAGCAGCTTTTCCGGAAACATTCAGTACTTC
>TRBJ2-7|TRBD1|.|TRBV29-1
CSTGTGEGYEQYF
TGCAGCACCGGGACAGGGGAAGGCTACGAGCAGTACTTC
>TRBJ1-5|.|.|TRBV15
CATSRPGTQYSNQPQHF
TGTGCCACCAGCAGACCCGGGACACAATATAGCAATCAGCCCCAGCATTTT
>TRBJ2-7|.|.|TRBV21-1
CASGTRASYEQYF
TGTGCCAGCGGGACTAGAGCCTCCTACGAGCAGTACTTC
>TRBJ2-3|TRBD1|medium-sized|TRBV6-4
CASSDSQGADTQYF
TGTGCCAGCAGTGACTCACAGGGGGCAGATACGCAGTATTTT
>TRBJ1-5|.|.|TRBV4-3
CASSQEGHQPQHF
TGCGCCAGCAGCCAAGAGGGACACCAGCCCCAGCATTTT
>TRBJ2-1|TRBD1|.|TRBV15
CATSTTGESYNEQFF
TGTGCCACCAGCACCACAGGGGAATCCTACAATGAGCAGTTCTTC
>TRBJ1-6|TRBD1|.|TRBV6-5
CASSWGTGVSPLHF
TGTGCCAGCAGTTGGGGGACAGGGGTCTCACCCCTCCACTTT
>TRBJ2-3|.|.|TRBV4-2
CASSQDPGGTDTQYF
TGTGCCAGCAGCCAAGATCCCGGGGGCACAGATACGCAGTATTTT
>TRBJ1-2|TRBD1|.|TRBV9
CASSVGAGTVYGYTF
TGTGCCAGCAGCGTAGGAGCCGGGACAGTGTATGGCTACACCTTC
>TRBJ1-1|.|.|TRBV7-2
CASSLRGTANTEAFF
TGTGCCAGCAGCTTACGGGGCACAGCGAACACTGAAGCTTTCTTT
>TRBJ2-7|.|.|TRBV2
CASSENGRGYEQYF
TGTGCCAGCAGTGAGAATGGGCGGGGCTACGAGCAGTACTTC
>TRBJ2-5|.|few|TRBV7-9
CASSLRAQQETQYF
TGTGCCAGCAGCTTGCGGGCTCAGCAAGAGACCCAGTACTTC
>TRBJ1-6|.|.|TRBV6-5
CASSYSIGIGSPLHF
TGTGCCAGCAGTTACTCGATAGGTATAGGATCACCCCTCCACTTT
>TRBJ1-2|TRBD1|.|TRBV7-2
CASSLLEGALVYGYTF
TGTGCCAGCAGCTTATTGGAGGGGGCGCTAGTCTATGGCTACACCTTC
>TRBJ1-1|TRBD1|.|TRBV6-4
CASSDSIEGATEAFF
TGTGCCAGCAGTGACTCGATTGAGGGGGCAACTGAAGCTTTCTTT
>TRBJ1-1|.|.|TRBV27
CASSLDRPNTEAFF
TGTGCCAGCAGCCTCGACAGGCCGAACACTGAAGCTTTCTTT
>TRBJ1-5|TRBD1|.|TRBV6-6
CASSPMKTGGAGQPQHF
TGTGCCAGCAGTCCCATGAAAACAGGGGGCGCGGGTCAGCCCCAGCATTTT
>TRBJ2-3|.|once|TRBV6-2/TRBV6-3
CASSGDLSTDTQYF
TGTGCCAGCAGTGGCGACCTTAGCACAGATACGCAGTATTTT
>TRBJ2-4|TRBD1|.|TRBV7-9
CASSLGTGKNIQYF
TGTGCCAGCAGCCTAGGGACAGGCAAAAACATTCAGTACTTC